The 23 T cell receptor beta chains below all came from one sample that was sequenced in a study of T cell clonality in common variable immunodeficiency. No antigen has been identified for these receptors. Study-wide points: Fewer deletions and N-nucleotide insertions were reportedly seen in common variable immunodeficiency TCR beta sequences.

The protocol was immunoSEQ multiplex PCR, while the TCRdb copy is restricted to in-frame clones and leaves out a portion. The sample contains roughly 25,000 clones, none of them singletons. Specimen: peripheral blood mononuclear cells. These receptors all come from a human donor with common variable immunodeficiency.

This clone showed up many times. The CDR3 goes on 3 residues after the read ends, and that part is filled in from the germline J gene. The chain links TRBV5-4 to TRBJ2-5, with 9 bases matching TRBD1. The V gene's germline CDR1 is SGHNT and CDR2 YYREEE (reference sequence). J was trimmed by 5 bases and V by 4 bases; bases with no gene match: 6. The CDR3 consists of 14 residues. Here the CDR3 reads CASSPVGTGETQYF. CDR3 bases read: TGTGCCAGCAGCCCGGTGGGGACAGGGGAGACC.

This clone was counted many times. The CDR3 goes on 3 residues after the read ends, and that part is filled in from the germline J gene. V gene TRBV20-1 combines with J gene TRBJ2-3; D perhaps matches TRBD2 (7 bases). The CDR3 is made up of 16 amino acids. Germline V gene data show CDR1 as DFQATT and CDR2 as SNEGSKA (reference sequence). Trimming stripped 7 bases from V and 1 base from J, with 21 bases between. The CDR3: CSVRRRGGGRTDTQYF. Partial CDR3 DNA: TGCAGTGTTAGGCGCCGTGGGGGGGGCCGCACAGATACG.

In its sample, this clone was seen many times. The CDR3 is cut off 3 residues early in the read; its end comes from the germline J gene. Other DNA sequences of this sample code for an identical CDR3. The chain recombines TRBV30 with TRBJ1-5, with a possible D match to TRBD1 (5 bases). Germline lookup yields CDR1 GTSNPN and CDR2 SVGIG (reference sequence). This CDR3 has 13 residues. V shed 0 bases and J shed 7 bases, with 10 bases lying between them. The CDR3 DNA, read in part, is TGTGCCTGGAGTGTAGGGGTGAGGCAGCCC. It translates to CAWSVGVRQP. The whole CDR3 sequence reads CAWSVGVRQPQHF.

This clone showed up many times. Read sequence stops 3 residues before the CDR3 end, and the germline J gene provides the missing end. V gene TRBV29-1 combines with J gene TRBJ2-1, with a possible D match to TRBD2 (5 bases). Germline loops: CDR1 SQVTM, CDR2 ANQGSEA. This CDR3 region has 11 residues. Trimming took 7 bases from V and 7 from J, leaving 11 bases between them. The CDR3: CSARVVNEQFF. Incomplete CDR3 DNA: TGCAGCGCGCGGGTCGTTAATGAG.

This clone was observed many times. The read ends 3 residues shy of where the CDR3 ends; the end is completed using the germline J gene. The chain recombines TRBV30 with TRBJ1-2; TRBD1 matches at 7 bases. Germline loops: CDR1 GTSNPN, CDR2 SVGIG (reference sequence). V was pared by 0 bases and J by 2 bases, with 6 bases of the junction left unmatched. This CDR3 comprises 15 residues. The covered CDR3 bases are TGTGCCTGGAGTGTACTAGGGGGCGGGAACTATGGC. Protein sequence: CAWSVLGGGNYG. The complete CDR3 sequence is CAWSVLGGGNYGYTF.

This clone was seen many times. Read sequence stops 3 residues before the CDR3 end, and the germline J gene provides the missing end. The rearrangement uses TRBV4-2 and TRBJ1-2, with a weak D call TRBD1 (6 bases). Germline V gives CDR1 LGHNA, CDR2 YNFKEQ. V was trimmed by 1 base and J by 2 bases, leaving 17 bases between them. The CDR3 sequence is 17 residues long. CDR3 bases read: TGTGCCAGCAGCCAAGTCCAAGTAGGGACACTGAACTATGGC. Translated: CASSQVQVGTLNYG. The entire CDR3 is CASSQVQVGTLNYGYTF.

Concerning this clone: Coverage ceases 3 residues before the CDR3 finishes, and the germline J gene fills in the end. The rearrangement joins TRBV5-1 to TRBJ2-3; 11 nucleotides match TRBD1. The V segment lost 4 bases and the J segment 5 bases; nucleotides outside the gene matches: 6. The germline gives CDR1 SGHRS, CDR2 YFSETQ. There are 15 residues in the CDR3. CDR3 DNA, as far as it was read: TGCGCCAGCAGCACAGGGACAGGGGGTGAAGATACG. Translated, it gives CASSTGTGGEDT. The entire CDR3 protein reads CASSTGTGGEDTQYF.

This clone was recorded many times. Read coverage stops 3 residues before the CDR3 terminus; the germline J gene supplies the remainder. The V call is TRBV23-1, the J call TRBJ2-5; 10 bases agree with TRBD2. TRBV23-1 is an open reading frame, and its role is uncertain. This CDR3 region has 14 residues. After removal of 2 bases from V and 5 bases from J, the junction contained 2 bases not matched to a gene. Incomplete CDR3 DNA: TGCGCCAGCAGTCAACCTAGCGGGAGCGAGACC. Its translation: CASSQPSGSET. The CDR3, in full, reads CASSQPSGSETQYF.

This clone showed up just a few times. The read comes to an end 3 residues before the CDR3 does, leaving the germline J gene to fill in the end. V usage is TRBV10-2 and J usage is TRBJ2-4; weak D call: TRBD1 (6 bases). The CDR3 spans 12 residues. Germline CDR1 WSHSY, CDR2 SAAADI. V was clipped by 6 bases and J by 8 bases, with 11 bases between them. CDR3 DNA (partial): TGCGCCAGCAGCCCTACAGGGTACATT. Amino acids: CASSPTGYI. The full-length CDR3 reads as CASSPTGYIQYF.

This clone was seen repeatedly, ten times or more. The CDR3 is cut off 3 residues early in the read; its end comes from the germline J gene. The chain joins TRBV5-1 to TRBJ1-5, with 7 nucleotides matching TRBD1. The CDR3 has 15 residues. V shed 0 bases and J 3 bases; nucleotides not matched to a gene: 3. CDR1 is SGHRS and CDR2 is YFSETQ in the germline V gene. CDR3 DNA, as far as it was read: TGCGCCAGCAGCTTGGATCAGGGGGACAATCAGCCC. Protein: CASSLDQGDNQP. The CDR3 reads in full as CASSLDQGDNQPQHF.

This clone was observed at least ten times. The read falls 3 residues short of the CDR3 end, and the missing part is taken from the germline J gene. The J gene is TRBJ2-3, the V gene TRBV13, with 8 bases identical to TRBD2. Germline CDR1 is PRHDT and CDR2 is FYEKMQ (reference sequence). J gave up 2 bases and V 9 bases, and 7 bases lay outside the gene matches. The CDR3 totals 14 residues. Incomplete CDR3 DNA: TGTGCCAGTACCCGGGGGGGCGACACAGATACG. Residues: CASTRGGDTDT. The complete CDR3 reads CASTRGGDTDTQYF.

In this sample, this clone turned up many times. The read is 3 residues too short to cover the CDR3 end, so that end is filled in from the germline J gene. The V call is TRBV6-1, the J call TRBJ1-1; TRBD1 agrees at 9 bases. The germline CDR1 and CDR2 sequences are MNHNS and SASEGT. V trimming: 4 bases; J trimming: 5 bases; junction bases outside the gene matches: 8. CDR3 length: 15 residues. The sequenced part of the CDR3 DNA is TGTGCCAGCAGTGCCGCCGGGACAGGGACGACTGAA. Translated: CASSAAGTGTTE. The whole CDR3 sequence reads CASSAAGTGTTEAFF.

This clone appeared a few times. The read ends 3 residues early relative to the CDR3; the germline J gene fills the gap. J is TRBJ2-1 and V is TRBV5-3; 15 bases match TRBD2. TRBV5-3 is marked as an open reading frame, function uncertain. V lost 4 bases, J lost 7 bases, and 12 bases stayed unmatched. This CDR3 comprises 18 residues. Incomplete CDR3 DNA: TGTGCCAGAAGCAAACTACCGGGACTAGCGGGAGGACGGAATGAG. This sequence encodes CARSKLPGLAGGRNE. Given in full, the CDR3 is CARSKLPGLAGGRNEQFF.

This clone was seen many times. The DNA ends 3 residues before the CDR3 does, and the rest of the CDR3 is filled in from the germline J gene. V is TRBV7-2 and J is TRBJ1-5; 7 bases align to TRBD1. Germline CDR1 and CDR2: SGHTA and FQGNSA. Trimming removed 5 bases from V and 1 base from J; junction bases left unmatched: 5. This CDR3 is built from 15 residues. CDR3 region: CASSLQGMSNQPQHF. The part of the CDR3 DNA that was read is TGTGCCAGCAGCCTACAGGGGATGAGCAATCAGCCC.

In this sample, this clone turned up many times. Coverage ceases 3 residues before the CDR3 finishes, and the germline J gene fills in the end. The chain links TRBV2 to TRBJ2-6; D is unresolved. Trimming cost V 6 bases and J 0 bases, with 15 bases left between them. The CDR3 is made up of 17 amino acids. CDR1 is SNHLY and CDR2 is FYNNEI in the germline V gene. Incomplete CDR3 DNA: TGTGCCAGCAGCATTGAAACACCCACCTCTGGGGCCAACGTC. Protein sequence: CASSIETPTSGANV. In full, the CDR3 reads CASSIETPTSGANVLTF.

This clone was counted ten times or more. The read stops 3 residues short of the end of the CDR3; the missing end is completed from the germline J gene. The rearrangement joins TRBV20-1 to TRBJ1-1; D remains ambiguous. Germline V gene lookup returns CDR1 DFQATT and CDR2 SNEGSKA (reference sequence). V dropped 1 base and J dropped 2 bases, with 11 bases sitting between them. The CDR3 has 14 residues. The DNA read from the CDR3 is TGCAGTGCTAGAGTTCAGCGGGTAAACACTGAA. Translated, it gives CSARVQRVNTE. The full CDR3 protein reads CSARVQRVNTEAFF.

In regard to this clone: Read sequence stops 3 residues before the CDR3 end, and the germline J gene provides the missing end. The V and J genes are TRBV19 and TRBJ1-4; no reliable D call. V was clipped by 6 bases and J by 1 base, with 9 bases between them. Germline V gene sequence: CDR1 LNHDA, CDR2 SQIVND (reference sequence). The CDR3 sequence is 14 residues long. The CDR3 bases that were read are TGTGCCAGTAGCAGTTTTGGAACTAATGAAAAA. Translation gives CASSSFGTNEK. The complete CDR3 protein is CASSSFGTNEKLFF.

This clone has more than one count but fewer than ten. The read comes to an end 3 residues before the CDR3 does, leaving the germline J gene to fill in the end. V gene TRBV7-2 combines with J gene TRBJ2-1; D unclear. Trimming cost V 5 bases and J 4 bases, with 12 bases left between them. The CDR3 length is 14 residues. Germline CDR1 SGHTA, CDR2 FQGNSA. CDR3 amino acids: CASSAHQGYNEQFF. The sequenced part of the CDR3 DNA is TGTGCCAGCAGCGCCCACCAAGGGTACAATGAG.

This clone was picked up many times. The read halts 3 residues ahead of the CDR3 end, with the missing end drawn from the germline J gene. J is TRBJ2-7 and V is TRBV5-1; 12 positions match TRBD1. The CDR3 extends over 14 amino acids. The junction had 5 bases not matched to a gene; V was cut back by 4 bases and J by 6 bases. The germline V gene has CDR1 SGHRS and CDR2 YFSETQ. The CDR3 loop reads CASSTGTGGSEQYF. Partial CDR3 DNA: TGCGCCAGCAGCACCGGGACAGGGGGCAGCGAG.

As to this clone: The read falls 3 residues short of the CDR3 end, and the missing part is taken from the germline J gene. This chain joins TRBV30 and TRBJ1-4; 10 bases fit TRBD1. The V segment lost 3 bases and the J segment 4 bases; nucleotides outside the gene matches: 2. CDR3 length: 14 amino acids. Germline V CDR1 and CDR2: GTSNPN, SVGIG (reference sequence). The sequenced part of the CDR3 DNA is TGTGCCTGGAGCCGGACAGGGGGTAATGAAAAA. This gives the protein CAWSRTGGNEK. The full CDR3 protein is CAWSRTGGNEKLFF.

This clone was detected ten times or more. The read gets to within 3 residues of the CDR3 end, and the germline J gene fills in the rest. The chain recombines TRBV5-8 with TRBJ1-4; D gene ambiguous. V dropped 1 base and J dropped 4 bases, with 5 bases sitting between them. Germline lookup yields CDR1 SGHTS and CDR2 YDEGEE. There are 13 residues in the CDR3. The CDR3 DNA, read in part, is TGTGCCAGCAGCTTGTCCGGTAATGAAAAA. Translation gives CASSLSGNEK. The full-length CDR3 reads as CASSLSGNEKLFF. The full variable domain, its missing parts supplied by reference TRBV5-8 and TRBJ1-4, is EAGVTQSPTHLIKTRGQQATLRCSPISGHTSVYWYQQALGLGLQFLLWYDEGEERNRGNFPPRFSGRQFPNYSSELNVNALELEDSALYLCASSLSGNEKLFFGSGTQLSVL.

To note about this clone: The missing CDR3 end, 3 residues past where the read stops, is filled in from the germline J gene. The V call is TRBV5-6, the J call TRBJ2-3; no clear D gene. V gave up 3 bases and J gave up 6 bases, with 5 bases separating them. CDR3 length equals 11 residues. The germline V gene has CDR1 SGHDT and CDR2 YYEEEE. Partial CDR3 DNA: TGTGCCAGCAGCTCCTTGGATACG. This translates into CASSSLDT. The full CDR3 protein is CASSSLDTQYF.

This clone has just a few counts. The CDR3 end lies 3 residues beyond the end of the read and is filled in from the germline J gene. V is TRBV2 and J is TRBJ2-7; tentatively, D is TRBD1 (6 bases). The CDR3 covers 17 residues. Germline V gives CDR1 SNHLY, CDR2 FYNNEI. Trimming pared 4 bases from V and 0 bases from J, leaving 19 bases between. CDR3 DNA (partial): TGTGCCAGCAGTGCTTTCCCTCCGGACAGCCTCTCCTACGAG. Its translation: CASSAFPPDSLSYE. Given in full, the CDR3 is CASSAFPPDSLSYEQYF.